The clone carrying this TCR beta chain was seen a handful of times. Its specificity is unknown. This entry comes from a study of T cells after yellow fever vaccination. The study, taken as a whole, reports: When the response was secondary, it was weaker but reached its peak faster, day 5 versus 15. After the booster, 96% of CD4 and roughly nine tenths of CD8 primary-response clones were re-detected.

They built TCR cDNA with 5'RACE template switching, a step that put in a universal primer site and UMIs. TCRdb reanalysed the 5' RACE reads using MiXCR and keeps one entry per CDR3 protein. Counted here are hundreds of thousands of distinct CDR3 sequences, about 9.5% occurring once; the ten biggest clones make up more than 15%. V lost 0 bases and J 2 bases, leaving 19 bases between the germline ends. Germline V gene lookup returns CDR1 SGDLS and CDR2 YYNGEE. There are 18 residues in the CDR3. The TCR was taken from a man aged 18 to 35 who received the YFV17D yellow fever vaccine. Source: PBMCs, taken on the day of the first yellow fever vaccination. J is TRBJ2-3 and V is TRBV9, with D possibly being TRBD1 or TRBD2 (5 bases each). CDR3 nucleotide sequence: TGTGCCAGCAGCGTAGACCTGCCTAAGGGACCGGACACAGATACGCAGTATTTT. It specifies CASSVDLPKGPDTDTQYF.